The next 4 T cell receptor beta chains were all read from a single sample in a study of T cell repertoires in cytomegalovirus infection (dated by TCRdb to between 2017 and 2020). Antigen specificity for these receptors is unknown. The reads were generated on an Illumina HiSeq 1500. TCRdb redid the processing of the public reads, applying fastp at Q25 and MiXCR, and retained in-frame beta chains. Under each unique CDR3 protein, matching rows form one entry showing the most common genes and DNA. This sample gives approximately 770,000 distinct CDR3 sequences in total; roughly 29% of them show up just once. About an eighth of the sample lies in the top ten. This specimen's treatment or condition label, interpreted: in vitro stimulation with specific CMV peptide epitopes to enrich CMV-specific T cells. The sequences come from cultured CD8+ T cells from PBMCs, collected from culture after CMV antigen stimulation. The receptors derive from a human donor in good health (CMV status not recorded). Some clones in this sample may be carry-over from other donors' samples.

Here the CDR3 reads CASSYSQGYNEQFF. CDR3 DNA: TGTGCCAGCAGTTACTCACAGGGGTACAATGAGCAGTTCTTC. The V call is TRBV6-6, the J call TRBJ2-1, with 7 bases identical to TRBD1. CDR1 MNHNY and CDR2 SVGAGI come from the germline V gene (reference sequence). The CDR3 runs 14 residues. V shed 0 bases and J 4 bases; nucleotides not matched to a gene: 0.

This clonotype was seen more than once but under ten times. The CDR3 reads CAISEVGQITDTQYF. The CDR3 region has the DNA TGTGCCATCAGTGAAGTCGGCCAGATCACAGATACGCAGTATTTT. The chain employs TRBV10-3 and TRBJ2-3, with D uncertain. CDR1 and CDR2 (germline): ENHRY, SYGVKD. This CDR3 spans 15 amino acids. V was pared by 3 bases and J by 2 bases, with 12 bases between.

This sequence joins TRBV7-9 and TRBJ1-2; possible D gene TRBD1, 6 bases. The V gene lost 1 base and the J gene lost 4 bases, with 13 bases spanning the gap. Germline V CDR1 and CDR2: SEHNR, FQNEAQ (reference sequence). The CDR3 length is 15 residues. The DNA of the CDR3 is TGTGCCAGCAGCTTAGGCCAGACAGGATTCTATGGCTACACCTTC. Translated: CASSLGQTGFYGYTF.

The rearrangement joins TRBV6-5 to TRBJ2-2; D is unresolved. CDR1 is MNHEY, CDR2 SVGAGI, per germline. The CDR3 loop spans 15 amino acids. The ends were cut back, 0 bases at V and 4 bases at J, with 9 bases in the middle. The CDR3 is CASSYSSAVTGELFF. The CDR3 DNA reads TGTGCCAGCAGTTACTCGTCCGCGGTCACCGGGGAGCTGTTTTTT.